This TCR beta chain was documented in a study of blood T cell repertoires in COVID-19. Study-wide context: Donors in the United States, Italy and Spain gave samples during acute or convalescent COVID-19. T cells, B-cell-depleted T cells, or PBMCs supplied cDNA or gDNA.

Study processing details: Reference gene primer amplification in the assay estimated nucleated cell counts. The method was immunoSEQ multiplex PCR; TCRdb's version includes in-frame clones alone and lacks a portion of them. D and trimming come from the DNA, and the V and J calls and clone size come from that table. Here the sample spans over 10,000 clones, roughly 89% being singletons. The CDR3 spans 16 residues. Germline values: CDR1 SGHVS, CDR2 FQNEAQ. J lost 1 base, V lost 5 bases, and 10 bases had no gene match. The sequencing input was peripheral blood. This sequence joins TRBV7-8 and TRBJ2-5, with TRBD2 identical over 7 bases. The receptor was isolated from a human donor with active COVID-19. The donor label of this sample is uncertain. DNA of the CDR3: TGTGCCAGCAGCCCCCTCGCGGGGGACTTCCAAGAGACCCAGTACTTC. It encodes CASSPLAGDFQETQYF.